The rows below give T cell receptor beta chains drawn from one sample of a study of T cell changes during pregnancy in multiple sclerosis. Method: immunoSEQ multiplex PCR; TCRdb's copy keeps in-frame clones and lacks some. The sample has tens of thousands of clones, more than 80% seen once; the top ten hold approximately 0.6%. The starting material was CD4+ T cells from peripheral blood mononuclear cells, obtained in the first trimester of pregnancy. These receptors all come from a female donor with multiple sclerosis, enrolled in a pregnancy study. Each CDR3 is given with its conserved first and last residue. The D gene is left open where the match is weak. Clone sizes are given selectively: once, few, many, or a class where the clone is expanded.

TRBJ1-1,TRBD1,TRBV2,NA,TGTGCCAGCAGTGGGACAGGGGGCTTGGGAGCTTTCTTT,CASSGTGGLGAFF
TRBJ2-3,TRBD2,TRBV19,NA,TGTGCCAGTAAAGTGACTAGCGGGACAGATACGCAGTATTTT,CASKVTSGTDTQYF
TRBJ1-5,TRBD1,TRBV6-1,NA,TGTGCCAGCATCGTAGACAGGGGGCTTCAGCCCCAGCATTTT,CASIVDRGLQPQHF
TRBJ2-3,TRBD1,TRBV6-1,NA,TGTGCCAGCAGAAATCGACAGGGCGCAGATACGCAGTATTTT,CASRNRQGADTQYF
TRBJ1-2,NA,TRBV30,NA,TGTGCCTGGCAAGTTCCGGGGGATCGCGGCTATGGCTACACCTTC,CAWQVPGDRGYGYTF
TRBJ2-3,NA,TRBV2,NA,TGTGCCAGCAGCATGACAGGGGTGAAGCGGGGACCCACAGATACGCAGTATTTT,CASSMTGVKRGPTDTQYF
TRBJ1-5,NA,TRBV7-2,NA,TGTGCCAGCAGCCCTCGGGATTTACTGTTGGGCAATCAGCCCCAGCATTTT,CASSPRDLLLGNQPQHF
TRBJ1-4,TRBD1,TRBV10-3,NA,TGTGCCATCAGTGAGGGGGACAGGGATGGCGAAAAACTGTTTTTT,CAISEGDRDGEKLFF
TRBJ2-7,NA,TRBV21-1,NA,TGTGCCAGCAGCTGGAGACTAGCGGGACGCTACGAGCAGTACTTC,CASSWRLAGRYEQYF
TRBJ1-2,TRBD1,TRBV5-4,once,TGTGCCAGCAGCGACGGACAGGGAAACTATGGCTACACCTTC,CASSDGQGNYGYTF
TRBJ2-1,TRBD2,TRBV14,NA,TGTGCCAGCAGCCATTGGACTAGCGGGGGCCGACACAATGAGCAGTTCTTC,CASSHWTSGGRHNEQFF
TRBJ1-2,TRBD1,TRBV4-2,NA,TGTGCCAGCAGTCGGGGGACAGCAGACTATGGCTACACCTTC,CASSRGTADYGYTF
TRBJ1-3,TRBD1,TRBV7-2,NA,TGTGCCAGCAGCTTAGCCCAGGGACAGGGCTCTGGAAACACCATATATTTT,CASSLAQGQGSGNTIYF
TRBJ2-6,TRBD2,TRBV28,NA,TGTGCCAGCAGTCCTTTTAAACCCAGATTACTAGCGGTCCCCTCTGGGGCCAACGTCCTGACTTTC,CASSPFKPRLLAVPSGANVLTF
TRBJ1-5,NA,TRBV7-2,NA,TGTGCCAGCAGCCCCAGGGACTCTCGTAATCAGCCCCAGCATTTT,CASSPRDSRNQPQHF
TRBJ2-4,NA,TRBV19,NA,TGTGCCAGTAGTCAACCGGTGATAGCCAAAAACATTCAGTACTTC,CASSQPVIAKNIQYF
TRBJ2-3,TRBD2,TRBV7-2,NA,TGTGCCAGCAGCTTACTAGCGGGAGGAGCTACAGATACGCAGTATTTT,CASSLLAGGATDTQYF
TRBJ2-2,TRBD2,TRBV6-4,NA,TGTGCCAGCAGTGCACTAGCGGGGGTCTCGAACACCGGGGAGCTGTTTTTT,CASSALAGVSNTGELFF
TRBJ2-2,TRBD2,TRBV9,once,TGTGCCAGCAGCGTAGGTCCTAGCGGGAGGGATTTGAGGTTGACCGGGGAGCTGTTTTTT,CASSVGPSGRDLRLTGELFF
TRBJ2-3,NA,TRBV11-2,NA,TGTGCCAGCAGCTTTTTACTTCCCGGAGATACGCAGTATTTT,CASSFLLPGDTQYF
TRBJ1-1,TRBD1,TRBV11-2,NA,TGTGCCAGCAGCTTAGGGAGGACAGGTTTGGTCACTGAAGCTTTCTTT,CASSLGRTGLVTEAFF
TRBJ2-7,NA,TRBV5-1,many,TGCGCCAGCAGTCGGGACTCACACTCCTACGAGCAGTACTTC,CASSRDSHSYEQYF
TRBJ2-1,NA,TRBV18,NA,TGTGCCAGCTCCCCAGCGGGCGCCAACAATGAGCAGTTCTTC,CASSPAGANNEQFF
TRBJ2-5,NA,TRBV5-1,NA,TGCGCCAGCAGCTTGTTGGCGGGGGAGACCCAGTACTTC,CASSLLAGETQYF
TRBJ1-1,NA,TRBV6-1,once,TGTGCCAGCAGTGAATTAGGGGGGGACACTGAAGCTTTCTTT,CASSELGGDTEAFF
TRBJ1-4,NA,TRBV9,NA,TGTGCCAGCAGCCACTCCAATGAAAAACTGTTTTTT,CASSHSNEKLFF
TRBJ1-1,NA,TRBV6-1,NA,TGTGCCAGCAGTCGACAGGACGGCACTGAAGCTTTCTTT,CASSRQDGTEAFF
TRBJ1-1,TRBD1,TRBV19,NA,TGTGCCAGTAGTCCCCGACAGGGGAGGAACACTGAAGCTTTCTTT,CASSPRQGRNTEAFF
TRBJ2-5,TRBD2,TRBV7-3,NA,TGTGCCAGCAGCCCTCAAGCGGGGTTGGAGACCCAGTACTTC,CASSPQAGLETQYF
TRBJ1-1,NA,TRBV19,NA,TGTGCCAGTACCCTCAGGGGCACGGGGACTGAAGCTTTCTTT,CASTLRGTGTEAFF
TRBJ1-2,NA,TRBV6-5,NA,TGTGCCAGCAGTTACAAGACGGGCAGGGACTATGGCTACACCTTC,CASSYKTGRDYGYTF
TRBJ2-3,TRBD2,TRBV29-1,NA,TGCAGCGTTGAAAGTAGCGGGGGGGCCGGTCGGGGTACGCAGTATTTT,CSVESSGGAGRGTQYF
TRBJ1-6,TRBD1,TRBV28,NA,TGTGCCAGCAGTTCTACAGGGGCAAGCTCCTATAATTCACCCCTCCACTTT,CASSSTGASSYNSPLHF
TRBJ2-1,NA,TRBV5-1,NA,TGCGCCAGCAGCTTGGGACAGGACGTCTACAATGAGCAGTTCTTC,CASSLGQDVYNEQFF
TRBJ1-1,NA,TRBV27,NA,TGTGCCAGCAGGACGATGCGACTTGGAACTGAAGCTTTCTTT,CASRTMRLGTEAFF
TRBJ1-1,NA,TRBV6-5,NA,TGTGCCAGCCGTACAGGGAGTCTTCCTGAAGCTTTCTTT,CASRTGSLPEAFF
TRBJ1-5,TRBD1,TRBV6-5,once,TGTGCCAGCGGGCAGGGGGCGGGTCAGCCCCAGCATTTT,CASGQGAGQPQHF
TRBJ2-7,TRBD1,TRBV25-1,NA,TGTGCCAGCAGTGCCCTCTCGATCGCCCCAGGACAGGCCTACGAGCAGTACTTC,CASSALSIAPGQAYEQYF
TRBJ2-7,TRBD2,TRBV11-3,NA,TGTGCCAGCAGCTTCGCCGGACTAGCGGGGGGGCCAGCGTACGAGCAGTACTTC,CASSFAGLAGGPAYEQYF
TRBJ1-6,TRBD1,TRBV6-5,NA,TGTGCCAGCAGGGCAGGGGGCTTCTATAATTCACCCCTCCACTTT,CASRAGGFYNSPLHF
TRBJ1-1,NA,TRBV21-1,NA,TGTGCCAGCAGCTGGACAGGGGCGCACACTGAAGCTTTCTTT,CASSWTGAHTEAFF
TRBJ2-7,NA,TRBV18,NA,TGTGCCAGCTCACCACTTGAGAACTACGAGCAGTACTTC,CASSPLENYEQYF
TRBJ2-2,TRBD1,TRBV2,NA,TGTGCCAGCAGTCGACAGGGGGCGAACACCGGGGAGCTGTTTTTT,CASSRQGANTGELFF
TRBJ2-1,NA,TRBV6-4,NA,TGTGCCAGCAGTGACACTCCTCGCAATGAGCAGTTCTTC,CASSDTPRNEQFF
TRBJ1-1,TRBD1,TRBV2,NA,TGTGCCAGCATGGCGGGACAGGGGAACACTGAAGCTTTCTTT,CASMAGQGNTEAFF
TRBJ2-7,NA,TRBV4-2,NA,TGTGCCAGCAGCCAAGGAGGGGGTTGGGACGAGCAGTACTTC,CASSQGGGWDEQYF
TRBJ1-4,NA,TRBV30,NA,TGTGCCTGGAGCTCTAATGAAAAACTGTTTTTT,CAWSSNEKLFF
TRBJ1-5,NA,TRBV6-1,NA,TGTGCCAGCAGGCCGGGACTTAGCAATCAGCCCCAGCATTTT,CASRPGLSNQPQHF
TRBJ1-3,NA,TRBV4-1,NA,TGCGCCAGCAGCCAAGAACCCCCGGAGTTTGCTGGAAACACCATATATTTT,CASSQEPPEFAGNTIYF
TRBJ1-5,NA,TRBV19,NA,TGTGCCAGTAGTATAGGCAGGTATAGCAATCAGCCCCAGCATTTT,CASSIGRYSNQPQHF
TRBJ1-5,NA,TRBV6-5,NA,TGTGCCAGCAGTTACTCGATACGGGGGACTCAGCCCCAGCATTTT,CASSYSIRGTQPQHF